The 11 T cell receptor beta chains presented below share a single source sample, sequenced in a study of T cells in localized non-small cell lung cancer. The assay was immunoSEQ multiplex PCR, and TCRdb's table has in-frame clones only and misses some. This table has about 52,000 clones, about 88% appearing once. The sample here was PBMCs, taken before any cancer treatment. All receptors come from a female donor with stage II lung adenocarcinoma.

V is TRBV9 and J is TRBJ2-7; tentative D call: TRBD1 (6 bases). This CDR3 is 15 amino acids long. V was pared by 3 bases and J by 0 bases, with 13 bases between. Germline V CDR1 and CDR2: SGDLS, YYNGEE. The CDR3 nucleotides read TGTGCCAGCAGCGGGGACACTTCAGCCTCCTACGAGCAGTACTTC. It is translated as CASSGDTSASYEQYF.

V and J are TRBV19 and TRBJ1-2; D is uncertain. This CDR3 is 11 amino acids long. V lost 6 bases to trimming and J lost 4 bases, with 6 bases between them. Looked up from germline, CDR1 is LNHDA and CDR2 is SQIVND (reference sequence). CDR3 loop: CASRRSYGYTF. The CDR3 bases are TGTGCCAGTAGGCGATCCTATGGCTACACCTTC.

The chain employs TRBV5-1 and TRBJ2-7; maybe TRBD2 (6 bases). Trimming took 2 bases from V and 6 from J, leaving 6 bases between them. The CDR3 loop spans 11 amino acids. The V gene's germline CDR1 is SGHRS and CDR2 YFSETQ. CDR3 in amino acids: CASSFGGEQYF. CDR3 coding DNA: TGCGCCAGCAGCTTCGGGGGCGAGCAGTACTTC.

V gene TRBV7-6 combines with J gene TRBJ2-7; D gene ambiguous. The germline CDR1 and CDR2 sequences are SGHVS and FNYEAQ. V lost 1 base and J 8 bases, leaving 15 bases between the germline ends. There are 14 residues in the CDR3. The CDR3 region is CASSLVVGPDKQYF. The CDR3 DNA reads as TGTGCCAGCAGCTTAGTGGTAGGGCCTGATAAGCAGTACTTC.

This sequence joins TRBV10-3 and TRBJ2-2; 11 bases agree with TRBD1. V was pared by 10 bases and J by 5 bases, with 6 bases of the junction left unmatched. In germline, CDR1 is ENHRY, CDR2 SYGVKD. The length of the CDR3 is 14 residues. The CDR3 nucleotides are TGTGCCAGTGGACAGGGGGCGCGGACCGGGGAGCTGTTTTTT. This translates into CASGQGARTGELFF.

This chain uses TRBV6-1 with TRBJ2-3; TRBD2 aligns across 9 bases. Germline lookup yields CDR1 MNHNS and CDR2 SASEGT. This CDR3 spans 18 amino acids. Germline trimming cut 3 bases from V and 2 bases from J; bases unmatched to any gene: 12. This CDR3 is CASSDDAGGSSLTDTQYF. CDR3 sequence (DNA): TGTGCCAGCAGTGATGATGCGGGGGGGTCTTCCCTCACAGATACGCAGTATTTT.

V gene TRBV6-1 combines with J gene TRBJ2-2; D gene uncertain. The CDR3 contains 10 residues. Trimming took 8 bases from V and 5 from J, leaving 3 bases between them. CDR1 MNHNS and CDR2 SASEGT come from the germline V gene. The CDR3 DNA is TGTGCCAGCTTGACCGGGGAGCTGTTTTTT. It specifies CASLTGELFF.

The rearrangement links TRBV18 to TRBJ2-2; D remains ambiguous. The V end lost 3 bases, the J end lost 6 bases, and 14 bases lay between the germline ends. Germline assignment: CDR1 KGHSH and CDR2 LQKENI. The CDR3 sequence is 15 residues long. The CDR3 nucleotides read TGTGCCAGCTCACCCCTACTCGGTGCCCCCGGGGAGCTGTTTTTT. Its translation is CASSPLLGAPGELFF. Based on the CDR3 plus reference TRBV18 and TRBJ2-2, the full variable domain is NAGVMQNPRHLVRRRGQEARLRCSPMKGHSHVYWYRQLPEEGLKFMVYLQKENIIDESGMPKERFSAEFPKEGPSILRIQQVVRGDSAAYFCASSPLLGAPGELFFGEGSRLTVL.

This chain joins TRBV9 and TRBJ2-2; TRBD2 is a possible D gene (5 bases). This CDR3 comprises 15 residues. The germline V gene encodes CDR1 SGDLS and CDR2 YYNGEE. V lost 3 bases and J 7 bases, leaving 16 bases between the germline ends. This CDR3 is CASSGQPWGDGELFF. In DNA form, the CDR3 reads TGTGCCAGCAGCGGGCAACCGTGGGGAGACGGGGAGCTGTTTTTT.

This chain uses TRBV18 with TRBJ2-3; D is undetermined. The CDR3 has 12 amino acids. Germline assignment: CDR1 KGHSH and CDR2 LQKENI. V gave up 2 bases and J gave up 0 bases, with 0 bases separating them. The CDR3 protein is CASSPSTDTQYF. As DNA, the CDR3 is TGTGCCAGCTCACCAAGCACAGATACGCAGTATTTT.

The V gene is TRBV19, the J gene TRBJ2-7; D is unclear. There are 15 residues in the CDR3. The ends were cut back, 7 bases at V and 8 bases at J, with 24 bases in the middle. Per germline, CDR1 LNHDA and CDR2 SQIVND (reference sequence). The CDR3 protein is CASTTDTMGSSKQYF. The CDR3 DNA reads as TGTGCCAGTACCACCGATACAATGGGTTCGTCGAAGCAGTACTTC.